The rows below give T cell receptor beta chains drawn from one sample of a study of blood T cell repertoires in COVID-19. This table comes from immunoSEQ multiplex PCR, and its TCRdb copy is limited to in-frame clones, with some not included. This table has about 330,000 clones, 92% appearing once. Sequencing used PBMCs or T cells enriched from blood (not recorded which). The receptors here all came from a woman between 25 and 40 years old who had recovered from COVID-19. The CDR3 runs from the conserved cysteine through the conserved F or W. D genes are given only for firm matches. Clone size is shown for a subset of rows, as once, few, many or a class of expanded clone.

D	size	V	J	DNA	CDR3
-	-	TRBV9	TRBJ2-3	TGTGCCAGCAGCTACCGAATTGGGAGAAGCACAGATACGCAGTATTTT	CASSYRIGRSTDTQYF
TRBD1	-	TRBV6-5	TRBJ1-1	TGTGCCAGCTCGCGGACAGGGGCGAACACTGAAGCTTTCTTT	CASSRTGANTEAFF
-	-	TRBV5-4	TRBJ1-5	TGTGCCAGCAGCCTGGACGCGAGCAATCAGCCCCAGCATTTT	CASSLDASNQPQHF
-	-	TRBV10-2	TRBJ2-7	TGCGCCAGCAGTGAGTTAAACGAGCAGTACTTC	CASSELNEQYF
TRBD1	-	TRBV4-3	TRBJ1-6	TGCGCCAGCAGCCAAGTTCGGACAGGGTATTCACCCCTCCACTTT	CASSQVRTGYSPLHF
TRBD2	-	TRBV24-1	TRBJ2-2	TGTGCCACCAGTGATTCCCCTAGCGGGAGCACCGGGGAGCTGTTTTTT	CATSDSPSGSTGELFF
-	many	TRBV6-1	TRBJ2-7	TGTGCCAGCAGTGACAGACTGAGGAACAGGGTCGTTGACTTC	CASSDRLRNRVVDF
TRBD1	-	TRBV27	TRBJ2-7	TGTGCCAGCAGTTCAGGGGGCGCGGGTATGGACGAGCAGTACTTC	CASSSGGAGMDEQYF
-	-	TRBV5-1	TRBJ1-2	TGCGCCAGCAGCACGACATCGAACTATGGCTACACCTTC	CASSTTSNYGYTF
TRBD1	-	TRBV5-1	TRBJ1-6	TGCGCCAGCAGCTTGGTATTGGTGGCAGGGGGGTCACCCCTCCACTTT	CASSLVLVAGGSPLHF
-	-	TRBV15	TRBJ2-2	TGTGCCACGACTTCACTAGGCCACACCGGGGAGCTGTTTTTT	CATTSLGHTGELFF
-	-	TRBV7-2	TRBJ2-5	TGTGCCAGCAGCTTTCAGGTGGGGCAGGAGACCCAGTACTTC	CASSFQVGQETQYF
TRBD2	-	TRBV9	TRBJ2-3	TGTGCCAGCAGCGTTGGGACTAGCGAGAGCACAGATACGCAGTATTTT	CASSVGTSESTDTQYF
-	-	TRBV28	TRBJ2-7	TGTGCCAGTAAAATTGACAGGCCAACTTACGAGCAGTACTTC	CASKIDRPTYEQYF
-	-	TRBV15	TRBJ2-1	TGTGCCACCAGCAGAGATTCCACCCCGCGATCCTACAATGAGCAGTTCTTC	CATSRDSTPRSYNEQFF
-	-	TRBV7-2	TRBJ1-1	TGTGCCAGCAGCTTACTTTGGGGGGTACCGAACACTGAAGCTTTCTTT	CASSLLWGVPNTEAFF
TRBD2	-	TRBV28	TRBJ2-1	TGTGCCACCCTCGGACTAGCGGGCGAAAAGTTGTTCTTC	CATLGLAGEKLFF
-	-	TRBV5-1	TRBJ2-1	TGCGCCAGCAGCTTGGGGGGGCATCGGAATGAGCAGTTCTTC	CASSLGGHRNEQFF
-	-	TRBV4-3	TRBJ2-5	TGCGCCAGCAGCCGGGGGCAGCAAGAGACCCAGTACTTC	CASSRGQQETQYF
-	once	TRBV9	TRBJ1-3	TGTGCCAGCAGCGTAGGACAGTCGCATGGAAACACCATATATTTT	CASSVGQSHGNTIYF
-	-	TRBV3-1/TRBV3-2	TRBJ2-7	TGTGCCAGCAGCCGGAGTCTGTCGGGGGACGAGCAGTACTTC	CASSRSLSGDEQYF
TRBD2	-	TRBV6-2/TRBV6-3	TRBJ2-3	TGTGCCAGCAGTTACACTGGACTAGAGACAGATACGCAGTATTTT	CASSYTGLETDTQYF
-	-	TRBV27	TRBJ1-5	TGTGCCAGCTGGGAGAACAATCAGCCCCAGCATTTT	CASWENNQPQHF
-	-	TRBV5-1	TRBJ1-6	TGCGCCAGCAGCGACAATCGTCGATCACCCCTCCACTTT	CASSDNRRSPLHF
-	-	TRBV25-1	TRBJ2-1	TGTGCCAGCAGTGGGGGGCAGGGTGGGGTGTCTGAGCAGTTCTTC	CASSGGQGGVSEQFF
TRBD2	-	TRBV28	TRBJ2-3	TGTGCCAGCAGTCCCCGGGGACTAGTTCAGGCAGATACGCAGTATTTT	CASSPRGLVQADTQYF
TRBD1	-	TRBV7-9	TRBJ1-4	TGTGCCAGCAGCCCATCCCCGGGGCAGGGGGCGGGAGAAAAACTGTTTTTT	CASSPSPGQGAGEKLFF
-	-	TRBV15	TRBJ1-2	TGTGCCACCAGCAGAGATAGGACAGCCCGGGATGGCTACACCTTC	CATSRDRTARDGYTF
TRBD1	-	TRBV7-9	TRBJ2-7	TGTGCCAGCAGCTTTTTGGGACAGGACGGCGAGCAGTACTTC	CASSFLGQDGEQYF
-	-	TRBV9	TRBJ2-3	TGTGCCAGCAGCGCCCGACCAGCGAACACAGATACGCAGTATTTT	CASSARPANTDTQYF
TRBD2	-	TRBV5-1	TRBJ2-3	TGCGCCAGCACTGGACTAGCGGGAGCAGATACGCAGTATTTT	CASTGLAGADTQYF
-	-	TRBV5-8	TRBJ1-4	TGTGCCAGCAGCTTGGACATCTCGATTGTTCATGAAAAACTGTTTTTT	CASSLDISIVHEKLFF
TRBD2	-	TRBV5-1	TRBJ2-1	TGCGCCAGCAGCTTGGCCGGAGCGGGAGGGCCCTATGAGCAGTTCTTC	CASSLAGAGGPYEQFF
TRBD2	once	TRBV4-1	TRBJ2-7	TGCGCCAGCAGCCTAATAGCGGGAGAGGCCTACGAGCAGTACTTC	CASSLIAGEAYEQYF
-	-	TRBV6-5	TRBJ1-6	TGTGCCAGCAGTTACTCGATGACAGAGAGACACTCACCCCTCCACTTT	CASSYSMTERHSPLHF
-	-	TRBV19	TRBJ1-1	TGTGCCAGTAGTCCTCAGGCTCGCACTGAAGCTTTCTTT	CASSPQARTEAFF
-	-	TRBV6-1	TRBJ2-3	TGTGCCAGCAGTGATTGGGGGGGGCCTAGCACAGATACGCAGTATTTT	CASSDWGGPSTDTQYF
-	-	TRBV21-1	TRBJ1-1	TGTGCCAGCAGCAAAGAGGCGGGGTGGACTGAAGCTTTCTTT	CASSKEAGWTEAFF